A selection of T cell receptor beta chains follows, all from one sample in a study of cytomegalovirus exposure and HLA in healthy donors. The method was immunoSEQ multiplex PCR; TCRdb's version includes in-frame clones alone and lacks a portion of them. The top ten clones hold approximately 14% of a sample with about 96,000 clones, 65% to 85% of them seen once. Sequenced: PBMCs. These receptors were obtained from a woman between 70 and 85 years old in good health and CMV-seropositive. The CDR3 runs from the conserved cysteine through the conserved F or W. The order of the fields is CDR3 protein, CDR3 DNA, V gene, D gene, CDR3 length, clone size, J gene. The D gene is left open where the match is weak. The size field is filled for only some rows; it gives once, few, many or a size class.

CDR3 protein: CASSEGGVYGYTF
CDR3 DNA: TGTGCCAGCAGCGAGGGAGGGGTCTATGGCTACACCTTC
V gene: TRBV6-1
D gene: .
CDR3 length: 13
clone size: .
J gene: TRBJ1-2

CDR3 protein: CASSYSSSSDTQYF
CDR3 DNA: TGTGCCAGCAGTTACTCAAGTAGTTCAGATACGCAGTATTTT
V gene: TRBV6-5
D gene: .
CDR3 length: 14
clone size: .
J gene: TRBJ2-3

CDR3 protein: CASSGQERETQYF
CDR3 DNA: TGTGCCAGCAGTGGACAGGAACGGGAGACCCAGTACTTC
V gene: TRBV2
D gene: .
CDR3 length: 13
clone size: once
J gene: TRBJ2-5

CDR3 protein: CAISESVGLTDTQYF
CDR3 DNA: TGTGCCATCAGTGAGTCGGTAGGACTCACAGATACGCAGTATTTT
V gene: TRBV10-3
D gene: .
CDR3 length: 15
clone size: .
J gene: TRBJ2-3

CDR3 protein: CASSRKQGAIHEQYF
CDR3 DNA: TGTGCCAGCAGCCGTAAACAGGGGGCGATCCACGAGCAGTACTTC
V gene: TRBV5-4
D gene: TRBD1
CDR3 length: 15
clone size: .
J gene: TRBJ2-7

CDR3 protein: CASSEAPRSEAFF
CDR3 DNA: TGTGCCAGCAGCGAGGCCCCCCGGAGCGAAGCTTTCTTT
V gene: TRBV9
D gene: .
CDR3 length: 13
clone size: .
J gene: TRBJ1-1

CDR3 protein: CASSLDRGNEKLFF
CDR3 DNA: TGCGCCAGCAGCTTGGACAGGGGTAATGAAAAACTGTTTTTT
V gene: TRBV5-1
D gene: TRBD1
CDR3 length: 14
clone size: .
J gene: TRBJ1-4

CDR3 protein: CASRTRDSPYGYTF
CDR3 DNA: TGTGCCAGCAGAACCCGTGACAGTCCCTATGGCTACACCTTC
V gene: TRBV5-4
D gene: .
CDR3 length: 14
clone size: .
J gene: TRBJ1-2

CDR3 protein: CASRRTSGGRNEQFF
CDR3 DNA: TGCGCCAGCCGAAGGACTAGCGGGGGACGGAATGAGCAGTTCTTC
V gene: TRBV5-1
D gene: TRBD2
CDR3 length: 15
clone size: .
J gene: TRBJ2-1

CDR3 protein: CASSYSVGPSYEQYF
CDR3 DNA: TGTGCCAGCAGTTACTCGGTGGGGCCTAGCTACGAGCAGTACTTC
V gene: TRBV6-5
D gene: .
CDR3 length: 15
clone size: .
J gene: TRBJ2-7